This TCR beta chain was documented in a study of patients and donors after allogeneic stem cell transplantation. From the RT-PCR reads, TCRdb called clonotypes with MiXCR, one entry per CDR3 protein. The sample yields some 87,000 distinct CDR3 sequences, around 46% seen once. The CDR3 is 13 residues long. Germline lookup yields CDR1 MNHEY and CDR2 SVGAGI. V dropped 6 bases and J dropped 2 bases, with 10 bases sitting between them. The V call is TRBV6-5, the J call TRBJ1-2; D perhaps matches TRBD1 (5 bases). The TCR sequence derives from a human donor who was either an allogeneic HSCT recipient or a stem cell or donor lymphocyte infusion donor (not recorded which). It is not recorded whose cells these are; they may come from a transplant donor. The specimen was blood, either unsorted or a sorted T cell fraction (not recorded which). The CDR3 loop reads CASSLEGNYGYTF. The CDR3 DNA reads TGTGCCAGCAGCCTTGAGGGGAACTATGGCTACACCTTC.